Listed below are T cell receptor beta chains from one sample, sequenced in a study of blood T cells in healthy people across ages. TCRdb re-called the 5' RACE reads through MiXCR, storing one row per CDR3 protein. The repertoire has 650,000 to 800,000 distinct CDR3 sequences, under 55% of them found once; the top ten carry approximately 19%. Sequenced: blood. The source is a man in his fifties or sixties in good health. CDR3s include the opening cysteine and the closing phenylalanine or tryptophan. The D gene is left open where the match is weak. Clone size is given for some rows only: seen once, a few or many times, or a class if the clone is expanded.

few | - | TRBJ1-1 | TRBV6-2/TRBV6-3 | TGTGCCAGCCAGTCTGCCGGACGCACTGAAGCTTTCTTT | CASQSAGRTEAFF
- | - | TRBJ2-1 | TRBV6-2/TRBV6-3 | TGTGCCAGCAGTCGTAACTCGGGGGCGCGGGGTGAGCAGTTCTTC | CASSRNSGARGEQFF
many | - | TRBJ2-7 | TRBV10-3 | TGTGCCATTTCGAGTCCCGGGGGGCCCTACGAGCAGTACTTC | CAISSPGGPYEQYF
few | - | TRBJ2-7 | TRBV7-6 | TGTGCCAGCAGCTCATTTGGTGGCGGAGACTACGAGCAGTACTTC | CASSSFGGGDYEQYF
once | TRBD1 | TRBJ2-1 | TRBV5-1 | TGCGCCAGCGGAACCGGGACAGGGTGCGAGCAGTTCTTC | CASGTGTGCEQFF
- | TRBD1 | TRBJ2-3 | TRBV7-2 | TGTGCCAGCAGCTTAGGGGACAGGGTCCCAGATACGCAGTATTTT | CASSLGDRVPDTQYF
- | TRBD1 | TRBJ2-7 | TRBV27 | TGTGCCAGCAGTTGGGACAGGGGGCGCGAGCAGTACTTC | CASSWDRGREQYF
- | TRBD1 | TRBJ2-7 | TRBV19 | TGTGCCAGTAGTCCGAGAGACAGGGTATGGTACTTC | CASSPRDRVWYF
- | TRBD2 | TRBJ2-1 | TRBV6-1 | TGTGCCAGCAGTGACTCTAGCGGGGGGAACAATGAGCAGTTCTTC | CASSDSSGGNNEQFF
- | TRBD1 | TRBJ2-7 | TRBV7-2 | TGTGCCAGCAGCTTAGCGGACAGGGCCCTCTACGAGCAGTACTTC | CASSLADRALYEQYF
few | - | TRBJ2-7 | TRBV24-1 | TGTGCCACCAGTGATGCGGGGAAATACGAGCAGTACTTC | CATSDAGKYEQYF
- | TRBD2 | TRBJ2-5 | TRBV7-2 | TGTGCCAGCAGCTTTACTAGCGGGGGGGGGGAGACCCAGTACTTC | CASSFTSGGGETQYF
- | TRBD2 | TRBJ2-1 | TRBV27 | TGTGCCAGCAGTTTATTCCTTAAAGCGGGGGGGTGGGATGAGCAGTTCTTC | CASSLFLKAGGWDEQFF
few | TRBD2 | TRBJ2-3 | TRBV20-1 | TGCAGTGTAAGCGCCCGTCACTTACCACTAGCGGGGGTCACAGATACGCAGTATTTT | CSVSARHLPLAGVTDTQYF
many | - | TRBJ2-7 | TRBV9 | TGTGCCAGCAGCCCGACAGGCAACTCCTACGAGCAGTACTTC | CASSPTGNSYEQYF
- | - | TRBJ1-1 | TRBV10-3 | TGTGCCATCAGTGAGTCTGGACTGGGGAACACTGAAGCTTTCTTT | CAISESGLGNTEAFF
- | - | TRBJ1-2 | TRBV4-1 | TGCGCCAGCAGCCAGGAAGGGCCAGGGCTTAACTATGGCTACACCTTC | CASSQEGPGLNYGYTF
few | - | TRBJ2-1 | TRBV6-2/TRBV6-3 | TGTGCCAGCAGTTACTCATGGACAAGTACCTACAATGAGCAGTTCTTC | CASSYSWTSTYNEQFF
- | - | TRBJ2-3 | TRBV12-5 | TGTGCTAGTGGTTTTTCGGGGCTCCCCACAGATACGCAGTATTTT | CASGFSGLPTDTQYF
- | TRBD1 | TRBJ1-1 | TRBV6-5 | TGTGCCAGCAGTCCTCGGACAGGGGTATTGTACACTGAAGCTTTCTTT | CASSPRTGVLYTEAFF
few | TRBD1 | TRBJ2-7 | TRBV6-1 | TGTGCCAGCAGAAATTACCGGGACAGCTCCTACGAGCAGTACTTC | CASRNYRDSSYEQYF
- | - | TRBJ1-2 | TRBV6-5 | TGTGCCAGCAGTTACGCGGGAGCCGGGGGCTATGGCTACACCTTC | CASSYAGAGGYGYTF
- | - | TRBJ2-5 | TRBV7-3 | TGTGCCAGCAGCTTTGCATTCCAAGAGACCCAGTACTTC | CASSFAFQETQYF
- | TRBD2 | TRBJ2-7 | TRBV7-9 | TGTGCCAGCAGCCCCCGGGGGGTGAGTGGGCAGTACTTC | CASSPRGVSGQYF
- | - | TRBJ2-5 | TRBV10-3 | TGTGCCATCGGCTCGGGGCAGCAAGAGACCCAGTACTTC | CAIGSGQQETQYF
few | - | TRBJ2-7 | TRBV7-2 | TGTACCAGCAACTTGGTGAGCTACGAGCAGTACTTC | CTSNLVSYEQYF
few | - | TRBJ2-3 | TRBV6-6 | TGTGCCAGCAGTCTTACCCCCGCCAGGGCCGAGACGCAGTATTTT | CASSLTPARAETQYF
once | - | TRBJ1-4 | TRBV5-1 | TGCGCCAGCAGCTTGGGGACGCACGGGTGGGATGAAAAACTGTTTTTT | CASSLGTHGWDEKLFF
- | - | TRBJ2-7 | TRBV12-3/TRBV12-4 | TGTGCCAGCAGTTTAGGGCTAGCTTGGGAGCAGTACTTC | CASSLGLAWEQYF